These 11 T cell receptor beta chains share one sample of origin, sequenced in a study of cytomegalovirus exposure and HLA in healthy donors. PCR involved 60 Vbeta and 13 Jbeta primers. Assay: immunoSEQ multiplex PCR; the TCRdb copy retains only in-frame clones and omits some. Recorded for this sample: around 210,000 clones. Material: PBMCs. Source of these receptors: a woman younger than 45 in good health and CMV-seropositive.

V usage is TRBV9 and J usage is TRBJ1-2; TRBD1 is a possible D gene (6 bases). The CDR3 extends over 15 amino acids. The ends were cut back, 3 bases at V and 0 bases at J, with 12 bases in the middle. CDR1 and CDR2 from the germline V gene are SGDLS and YYNGEE. CDR3: CASSGGTLTNYGYTF. CDR3 DNA: TGTGCCAGCAGCGGTGGGACACTTACTAACTATGGCTACACCTTC.

This chain joins TRBV6-6 and TRBJ1-2, with 8 bases matching TRBD1. Germline CDR1 and CDR2: MNHNY and SVGAGI (reference sequence). This CDR3 comprises 15 residues. Trimming cost V 4 bases and J 4 bases; bases outside gene matches: 8. The CDR3: CASSSLQGVLYGYTF. CDR3 DNA: TGTGCCAGCAGTTCCTTACAGGGGGTTCTCTATGGCTACACCTTC.

V gene TRBV7-9 combines with J gene TRBJ2-7; 7 bases match TRBD1. CDR1 is SEHNR, CDR2 FQNEAQ, per germline (reference sequence). This CDR3 contains 14 residues. After removal of 5 bases from V and 2 bases from J, the junction contained 6 bases not matched to a gene. In DNA, the CDR3 is TGTGCCAGCAGCCCCGGGACAGCACCCTACGAGCAGTACTTC. This sequence encodes CASSPGTAPYEQYF.

This sequence joins TRBV27 and TRBJ2-7; D gene ambiguous. This CDR3 comprises 13 residues. V was cut by 5 bases and J by 2 bases, with 10 bases left in between. Germline CDR1 MNHEY, CDR2 SMNVEV (reference sequence). DNA of the CDR3: TGTGCCAGCAGTCCCCGGGTGCCCTACGAGCAGTACTTC. This sequence encodes CASSPRVPYEQYF.

The chain is built from TRBV13 and TRBJ1-5; perhaps TRBD1 as D (5 bases). V lost 3 bases, J lost 4 bases, and 10 bases lay in between. Per germline, CDR1 PRHDT and CDR2 FYEKMQ (reference sequence). CDR3 length equals 14 residues. The DNA of the CDR3 is TGTGCCAGCAGCTTGTACCGGGGGAATCAGCCCCAGCATTTT. Translating it yields CASSLYRGNQPQHF.

This rearrangement joins TRBV6-5 to TRBJ2-1, with a weak D call TRBD1 (6 bases). CDR1 is MNHEY and CDR2 is SVGAGI in the germline V gene. V lost 6 bases, J lost 0 bases, and 12 bases lay in between. This CDR3 contains 15 residues. The CDR3 sequence: CASSLDRSSYNEQFF. The CDR3 coding sequence is TGTGCCAGCAGCCTGGACAGAAGCTCCTACAATGAGCAGTTCTTC.

The chain uses TRBV7-6 and TRBJ2-7, with a weak D call TRBD2 (6 bases). With 3 bases removed from V and 9 bases from J, the gap between germline ends came to 18 bases. Germline CDR1 SGHVS, CDR2 FNYEAQ. The CDR3 is 14 amino acids. CDR3 region: CASSFGGAEDRQYF. The CDR3, as DNA: TGTGCCAGCAGCTTCGGGGGAGCTGAGGATCGGCAGTACTTC.

The rearrangement links TRBV11-2 to TRBJ2-5; 13 bases are a match to TRBD2. With 5 bases clipped from V and 4 bases from J, the junction kept 4 bases outside the gene matches. The CDR3 is made up of 15 amino acids. Per the germline V gene, CDR1 is SGHAT and CDR2 is FQNNGV. CDR3 residues: CASSQRTSGGETQYF. In DNA, the CDR3 is TGTGCCAGCAGCCAGCGGACTAGCGGGGGAGAGACCCAGTACTTC.

The chain employs TRBV29-1 and TRBJ1-1, with D maybe TRBD1 (5 bases). This CDR3 is built from 13 residues. Germline values: CDR1 SQVTM, CDR2 ANQGSEA. Trimming stripped 2 bases from V and 6 bases from J, with 13 bases between. CDR3 nucleotides: TGCAGCGTTGAACAGTTGTTCAGGGCTGAAGCTTTCTTT. Translated: CSVEQLFRAEAFF. The entire variable domain, with the rest obtained from reference TRBV29-1 and TRBJ1-1, is as follows: SAVISQKPSRDICQRGTSLTIQCQVDSQVTMMFWYRQQPGQSLTLIATANQGSEATYESGFVIDKFPISRPNLTFSTLTVSNMSPEDSSIYLCSVEQLFRAEAFFGQGTRLTVV.

The gene calls are TRBV10-3 and TRBJ2-7, with TRBD1 matching 7 bases. V was clipped by 0 bases and J by 2 bases; unmatched bases: 4. This CDR3 contains 15 residues. Germline CDR1 reads ENHRY; CDR2 reads SYGVKD. CDR3 protein: CAISESRGTAYEQYF. The CDR3 bases are TGTGCCATCAGTGAGTCGAGGGGGACAGCCTACGAGCAGTACTTC.

The chain combines TRBV5-8 with TRBJ1-2, with D perhaps TRBD1 (6 bases). Trimming took 8 bases from V and 8 from J, leaving 10 bases between them. Per the germline V gene, CDR1 is SGHTS and CDR2 is YDEGEE. This CDR3 has 10 amino acids. CDR3 residues: CASTGPGYTF. As DNA, the CDR3 is TGTGCCAGTACAGGGCCCGGCTACACCTTC.